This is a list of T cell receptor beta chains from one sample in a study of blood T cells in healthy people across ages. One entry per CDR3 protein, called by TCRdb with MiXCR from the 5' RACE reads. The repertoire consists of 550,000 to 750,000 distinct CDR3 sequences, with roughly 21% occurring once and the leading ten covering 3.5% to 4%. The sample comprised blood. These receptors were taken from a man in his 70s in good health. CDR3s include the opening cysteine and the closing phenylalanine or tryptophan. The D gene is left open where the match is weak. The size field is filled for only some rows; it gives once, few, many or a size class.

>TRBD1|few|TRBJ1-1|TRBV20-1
CSARGGTGGRAFF
TGCAGTGCTAGAGGGGGGACAGGGGGACGAGCTTTCTTT
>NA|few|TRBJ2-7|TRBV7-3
CASSLRGGDRSDEQYF
TGTGCCAGCAGCTTAAGGGGCGGAGACAGGTCAGACGAGCAGTACTTC
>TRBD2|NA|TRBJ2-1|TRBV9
CASSVGRSLGTSGIQQFF
TGTGCCAGCAGCGTGGGGCGCTCACTAGGGACTAGCGGGATCCAGCAGTTCTTC
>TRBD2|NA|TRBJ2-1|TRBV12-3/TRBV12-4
CASSRSAGGGNEQFF
TGTGCCAGCTCCCGGTCAGCGGGAGGTGGCAATGAGCAGTTCTTC
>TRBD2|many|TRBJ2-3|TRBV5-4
CASSTGTSGSADTQYF
TGTGCCAGCAGCACAGGGACTAGCGGGAGTGCAGATACGCAGTATTTT
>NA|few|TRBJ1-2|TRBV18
CASSPGRTKANYGYTF
TGTGCCAGCTCACCAGGACGGACCAAAGCTAACTATGGCTACACCTTC
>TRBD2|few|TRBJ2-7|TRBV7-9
CASSSGLAGVFYEQYF
TGTGCCAGCAGCTCCGGTTTGGCGGGAGTTTTTTACGAGCAGTACTTC
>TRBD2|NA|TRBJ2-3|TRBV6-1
CASSQWGRAEDTQYF
TGTGCCAGCAGTCAGTGGGGGAGGGCCGAGGATACGCAGTATTTT
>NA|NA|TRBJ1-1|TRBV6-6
CASRERGNTEAFF
TGTGCCAGCAGGGAACGCGGGAACACTGAAGCTTTCTTT
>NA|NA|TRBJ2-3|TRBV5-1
CASSLVAATDTQYF
TGCGCCAGCAGCTTGGTGGCAGCTACAGATACGCAGTATTTT
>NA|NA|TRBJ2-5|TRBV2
CASSDAEYQETQYF
TGTGCCAGCAGTGACGCGGAGTACCAAGAGACCCAGTACTTC
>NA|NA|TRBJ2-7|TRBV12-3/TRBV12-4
CASSFGAKTDEQYF
TGTGCCAGCAGTTTTGGGGCAAAAACCGACGAGCAGTACTTC
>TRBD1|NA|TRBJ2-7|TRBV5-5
CASSLEVRQGGSYEQYF
TGTGCCAGCAGCTTGGAGGTACGACAGGGTGGATCCTACGAGCAGTACTTC
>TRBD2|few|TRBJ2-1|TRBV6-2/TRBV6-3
CASSYSRSSGSTRYNEQFF
TGTGCCAGCAGTTACTCGAGAAGTAGCGGGAGTACCCGCTACAATGAGCAGTTCTTC
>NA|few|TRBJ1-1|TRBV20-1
CSARSFSESDWREAFF
TGCAGTGCTAGATCTTTTTCGGAATCCGACTGGCGGGAAGCTTTCTTT
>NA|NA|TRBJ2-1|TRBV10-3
CAINQGGSSYNEQFF
TGTGCCATCAACCAGGGGGGGAGCTCCTACAATGAGCAGTTCTTC
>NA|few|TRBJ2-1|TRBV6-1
CAGSPEGSLSYNEQFF
TGTGCCGGCAGTCCCGAAGGGAGTCTCTCCTACAATGAGCAGTTCTTC
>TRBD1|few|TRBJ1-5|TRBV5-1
CASRTQGSNSNQPQHF
TGCGCCAGCAGGACACAGGGGTCTAATAGCAATCAGCCCCAGCATTTT
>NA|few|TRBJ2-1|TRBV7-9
CASSLELAVSYNEQFF
TGTGCCAGCAGCTTAGAGCTGGCGGTCTCCTACAATGAGCAGTTCTTC
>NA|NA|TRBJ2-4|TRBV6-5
CASSYGDGKNIQYF
TGTGCCAGCAGTTATGGGGACGGCAAAAACATTCAGTACTTC
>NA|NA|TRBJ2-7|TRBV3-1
CASSPYSMGRDEQYF
TGTGCCAGCAGCCCGTATTCGATGGGGCGGGACGAGCAGTACTTC
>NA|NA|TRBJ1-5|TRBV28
CASSLPPARVRNQPQHF
TGTGCCAGCAGCCTGCCCCCAGCCAGGGTAAGAAATCAGCCCCAGCATTTT
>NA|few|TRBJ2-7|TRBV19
CASSIGGRDYEQYF
TGTGCCAGTAGTATAGGAGGACGAGACTACGAGCAGTACTTC
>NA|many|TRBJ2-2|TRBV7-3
CASSLAIGGELFF
TGTGCCAGCAGCTTAGCTATCGGCGGGGAGCTGTTTTTT
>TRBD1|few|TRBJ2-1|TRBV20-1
CSARVGTGAYNEQFF
TGCAGTGCTAGAGTTGGGACAGGGGCCTACAATGAGCAGTTCTTC
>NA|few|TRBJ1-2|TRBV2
CASSEGTRNYGYTF
TGTGCCAGCAGTGAAGGGACACGTAACTATGGCTACACCTTC
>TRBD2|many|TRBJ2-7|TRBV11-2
CASTPWASGSTYEQYF
TGTGCCAGCACCCCGTGGGCTAGCGGGTCTACGTACGAGCAGTACTTC
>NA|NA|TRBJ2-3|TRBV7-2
CASSLVASASPDTQYF
TGTGCCAGCAGCTTAGTGGCTAGCGCGAGCCCAGATACGCAGTATTTT
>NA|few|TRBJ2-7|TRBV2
CASAVSYEQYF
TGTGCCAGCGCAGTATCCTACGAGCAGTACTTC
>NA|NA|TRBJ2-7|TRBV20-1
CSALTDSSYEQYF
TGCAGTGCTCTGACAGATAGCTCCTACGAGCAGTACTTC
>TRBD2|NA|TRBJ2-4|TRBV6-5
CASSYREGREKVIAKTIQYF
TGTGCCAGCAGTTATCGGGAAGGGCGGGAGAAGGTTATAGCCAAAACCATTCAGTACTTC
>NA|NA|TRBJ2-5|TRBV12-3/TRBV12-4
CASSGSFQETQYF
TGTGCCAGCAGTGGGAGCTTCCAAGAGACCCAGTACTTC
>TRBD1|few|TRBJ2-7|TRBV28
CASSLYGTGRGDQYF
TGTGCCAGCAGTTTGTACGGGACAGGGAGAGGAGACCAGTACTTC
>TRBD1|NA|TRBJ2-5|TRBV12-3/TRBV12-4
CASSWTGIQETQYF
TGTGCCAGCAGTTGGACAGGGATCCAAGAGACCCAGTACTTC
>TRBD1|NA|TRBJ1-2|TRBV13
CASSGPGTGNVGGYTF
TGTGCCAGCAGCGGCCCCGGGACAGGGAACGTAGGTGGCTACACCTTC
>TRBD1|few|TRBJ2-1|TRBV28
CTSSLGTGVGEQFF
TGTACCAGCAGTTTAGGGACAGGGGTGGGTGAGCAGTTCTTC
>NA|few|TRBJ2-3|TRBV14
CASSQKVLITDTQYF
TGTGCCAGCAGCCAGAAGGTACTTATCACAGATACGCAGTATTTT
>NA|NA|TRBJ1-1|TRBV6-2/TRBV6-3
CASKTGSRVGTEAFF
TGTGCCAGCAAGACAGGCTCCCGGGTCGGCACTGAAGCTTTCTTT
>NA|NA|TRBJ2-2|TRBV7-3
CASSFLSVTANTGELFF
TGTGCCAGCAGCTTTTTGTCGGTGACGGCGAACACCGGGGAGCTGTTTTTT
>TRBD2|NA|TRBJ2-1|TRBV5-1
CASRTQLAEAYNEQFF
TGCGCCAGCAGAACCCAACTAGCGGAAGCTTACAATGAGCAGTTCTTC
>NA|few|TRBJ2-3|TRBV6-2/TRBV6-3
CASLPTSTDTQYF
TGTGCCAGCTTACCAACTAGCACAGATACGCAGTATTTT
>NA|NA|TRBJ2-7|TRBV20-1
CGARSYSEQYF
TGCGGTGCTAGGTCCTATTCCGAGCAGTACTTC
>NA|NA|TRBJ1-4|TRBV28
CASSLVPTTNIATNEKLFF
TGTGCCAGCAGTTTAGTACCGACCACCAATATTGCAACTAATGAAAAACTGTTTTTT
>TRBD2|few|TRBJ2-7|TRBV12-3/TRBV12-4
CASSSGKLAGGGEQYF
TGTGCCAGCAGTTCTGGAAAACTAGCGGGAGGAGGCGAGCAGTACTTC
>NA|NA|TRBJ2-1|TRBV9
CASSVDVIPNEQFF
TGTGCCAGCAGCGTAGATGTGATTCCCAATGAGCAGTTCTTC
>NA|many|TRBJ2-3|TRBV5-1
CASSLALASDTQYF
TGCGCCAGCAGCTTGGCTCTAGCATCAGATACGCAGTATTTT